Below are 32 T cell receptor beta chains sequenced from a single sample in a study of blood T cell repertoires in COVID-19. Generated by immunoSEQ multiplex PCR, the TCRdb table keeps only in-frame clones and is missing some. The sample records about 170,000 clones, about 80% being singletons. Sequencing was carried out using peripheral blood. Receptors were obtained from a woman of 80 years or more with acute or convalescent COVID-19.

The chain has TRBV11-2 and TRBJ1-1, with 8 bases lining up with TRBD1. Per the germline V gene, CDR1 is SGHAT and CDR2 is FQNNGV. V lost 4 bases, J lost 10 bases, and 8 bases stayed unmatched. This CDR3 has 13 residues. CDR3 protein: CASSSTLDRGAFF. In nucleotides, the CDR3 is TGTGCCAGCAGCTCAACCCTCGACAGGGGAGCTTTCTTT.

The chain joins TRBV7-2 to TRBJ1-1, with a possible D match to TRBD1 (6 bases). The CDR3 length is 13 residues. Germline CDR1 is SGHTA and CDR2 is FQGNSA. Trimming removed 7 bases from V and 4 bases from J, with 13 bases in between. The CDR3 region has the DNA TGTGCCAGCAACCCGACAGGCACCACTGAAGCTTTCTTT. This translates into CASNPTGTTEAFF.

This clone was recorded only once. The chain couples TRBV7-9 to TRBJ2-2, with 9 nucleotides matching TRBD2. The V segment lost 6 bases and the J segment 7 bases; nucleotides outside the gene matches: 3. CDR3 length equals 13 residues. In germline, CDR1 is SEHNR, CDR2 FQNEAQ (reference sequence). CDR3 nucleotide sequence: TGTGCCAGCAGTCCTAGCGGGAACGGGGAGCTGTTTTTT. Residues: CASSPSGNGELFF.

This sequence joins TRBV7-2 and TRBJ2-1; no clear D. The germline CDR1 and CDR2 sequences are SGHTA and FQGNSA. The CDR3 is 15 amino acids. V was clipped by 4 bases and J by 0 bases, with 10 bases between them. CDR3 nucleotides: TGTGCCAGCAGCTCCGGGTCGATCTCCTACAATGAGCAGTTCTTC. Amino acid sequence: CASSSGSISYNEQFF.

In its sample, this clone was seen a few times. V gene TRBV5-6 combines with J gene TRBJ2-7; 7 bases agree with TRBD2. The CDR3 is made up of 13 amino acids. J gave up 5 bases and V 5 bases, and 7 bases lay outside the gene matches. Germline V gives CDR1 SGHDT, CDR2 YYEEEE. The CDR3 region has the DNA TGTGCCAGCAGGGTCGGCGGGAGCGACGAGCAGTACTTC. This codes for CASRVGGSDEQYF.

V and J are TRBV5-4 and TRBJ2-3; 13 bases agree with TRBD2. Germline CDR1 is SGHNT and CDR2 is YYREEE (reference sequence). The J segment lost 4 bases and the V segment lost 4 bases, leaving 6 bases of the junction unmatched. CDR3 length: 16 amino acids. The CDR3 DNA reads TGTGCCAGCAGCCCCTCGGGACTAGCGGGATCAGATACGCAGTATTTT. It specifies CASSPSGLAGSDTQYF.

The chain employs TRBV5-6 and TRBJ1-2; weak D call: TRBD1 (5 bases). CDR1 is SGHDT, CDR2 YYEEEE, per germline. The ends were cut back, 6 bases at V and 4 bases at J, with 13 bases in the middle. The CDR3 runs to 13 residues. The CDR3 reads CASTSGDLYGYTF. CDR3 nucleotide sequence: TGTGCCAGCACCTCGGGGGACCTCTATGGCTACACCTTC.

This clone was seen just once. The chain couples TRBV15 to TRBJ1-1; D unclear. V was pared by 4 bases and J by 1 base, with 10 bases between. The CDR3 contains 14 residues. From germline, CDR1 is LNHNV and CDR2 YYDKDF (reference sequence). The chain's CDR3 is CATSMRATNTEAFF. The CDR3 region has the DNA TGTGCCACCAGCATGAGGGCCACGAACACTGAAGCTTTCTTT.

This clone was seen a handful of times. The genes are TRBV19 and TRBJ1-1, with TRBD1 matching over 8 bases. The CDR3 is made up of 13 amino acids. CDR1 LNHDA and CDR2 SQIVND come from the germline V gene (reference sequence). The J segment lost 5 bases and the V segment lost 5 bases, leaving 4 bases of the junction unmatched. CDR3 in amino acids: CASSQGAWTEAFF. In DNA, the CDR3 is TGTGCCAGTAGTCAGGGGGCATGGACTGAAGCTTTCTTT.

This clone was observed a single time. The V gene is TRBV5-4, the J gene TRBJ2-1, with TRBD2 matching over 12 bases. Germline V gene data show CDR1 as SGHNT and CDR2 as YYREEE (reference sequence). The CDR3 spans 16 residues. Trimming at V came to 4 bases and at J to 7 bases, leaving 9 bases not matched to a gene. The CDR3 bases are TGTGCCAGCAGCCTGGTGCAGACTAGCGGGAGTAATGAGCAGTTCTTC. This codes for CASSLVQTSGSNEQFF.

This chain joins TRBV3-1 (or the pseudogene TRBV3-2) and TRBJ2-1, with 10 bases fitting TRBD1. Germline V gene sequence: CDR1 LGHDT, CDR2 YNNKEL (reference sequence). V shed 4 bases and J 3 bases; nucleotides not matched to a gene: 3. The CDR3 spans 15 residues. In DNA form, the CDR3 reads TGTGCCAGCAGCCCGACAGGGGGCGGCTACAATGAGCAGTTCTTC. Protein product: CASSPTGGGYNEQFF.

In DNA form, the CDR3 reads TGTGCCATCAGTGGGTCGGGGGCGGAGACCCAGTACTTC. This translates into CAISGSGAETQYF. The rearrangement joins TRBV10-3 to TRBJ2-5; D possibly uses TRBD1 or TRBD2 (6 bases each). This CDR3 has 13 amino acids. Germline loops: CDR1 ENHRY, CDR2 SYGVKD. V gave up 4 bases and J gave up 5 bases, with 11 bases separating them.

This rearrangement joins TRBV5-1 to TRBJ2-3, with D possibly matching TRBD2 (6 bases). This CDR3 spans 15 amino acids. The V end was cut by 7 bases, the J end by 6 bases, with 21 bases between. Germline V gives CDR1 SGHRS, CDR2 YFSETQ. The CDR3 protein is CASRLSAGPRDTQYF. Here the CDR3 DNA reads TGCGCCAGCCGACTTAGTGCGGGGCCGCGGGATACGCAGTATTTT.

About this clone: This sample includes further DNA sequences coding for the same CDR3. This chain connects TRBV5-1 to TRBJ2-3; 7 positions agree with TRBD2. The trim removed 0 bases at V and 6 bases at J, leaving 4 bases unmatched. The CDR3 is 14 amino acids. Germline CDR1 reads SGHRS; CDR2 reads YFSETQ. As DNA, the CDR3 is TGCGCCAGCAGCTTGGCGGCGGGAGCCGATACGCAGTATTTT. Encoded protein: CASSLAAGADTQYF.

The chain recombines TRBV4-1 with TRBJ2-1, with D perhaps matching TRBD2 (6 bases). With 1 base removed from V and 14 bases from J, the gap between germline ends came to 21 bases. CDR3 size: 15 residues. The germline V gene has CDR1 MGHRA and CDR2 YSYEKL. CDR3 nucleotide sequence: TGCGCCAGCAGCCAAGGTCCGGGAGCCGTTCAGGCGGAGTTCTTC. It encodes CASSQGPGAVQAEFF.

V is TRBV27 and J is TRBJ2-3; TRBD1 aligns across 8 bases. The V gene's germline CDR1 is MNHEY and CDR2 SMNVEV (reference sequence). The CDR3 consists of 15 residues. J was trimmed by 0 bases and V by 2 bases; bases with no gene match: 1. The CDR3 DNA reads TGTGCCAGCAGTTTACAGGGGGCTAGCACAGATACGCAGTATTTT. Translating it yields CASSLQGASTDTQYF.

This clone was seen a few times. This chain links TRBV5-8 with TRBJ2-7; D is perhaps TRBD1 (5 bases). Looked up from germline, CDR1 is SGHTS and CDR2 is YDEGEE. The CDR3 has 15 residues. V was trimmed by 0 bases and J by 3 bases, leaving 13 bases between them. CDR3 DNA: TGTGCCAGCAGCTTGGGACAGTATAGGATCTACGAGCAGTACTTC. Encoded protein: CASSLGQYRIYEQYF.

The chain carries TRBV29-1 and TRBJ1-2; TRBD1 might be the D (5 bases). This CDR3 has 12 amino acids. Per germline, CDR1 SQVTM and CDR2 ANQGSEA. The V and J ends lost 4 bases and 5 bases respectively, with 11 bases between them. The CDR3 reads CSVVGVSYGYTF. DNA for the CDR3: TGCAGCGTTGTAGGGGTTTCGTATGGCTACACCTTC. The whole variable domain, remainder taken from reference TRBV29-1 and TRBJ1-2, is SAVISQKPSRDICQRGTSLTIQCQVDSQVTMMFWYRQQPGQSLTLIATANQGSEATYESGFVIDKFPISRPNLTFSTLTVSNMSPEDSSIYLCSVVGVSYGYTFGSGTRLTVV.

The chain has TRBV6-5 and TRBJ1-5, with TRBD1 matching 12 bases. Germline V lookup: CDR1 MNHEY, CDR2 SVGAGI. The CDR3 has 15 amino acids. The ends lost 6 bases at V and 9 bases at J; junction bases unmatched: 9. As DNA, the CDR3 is TGTGCCAGCAGCGGGGACAGGGGGCAAAGGGGGCCCCAGCATTTT. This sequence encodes CASSGDRGQRGPQHF.

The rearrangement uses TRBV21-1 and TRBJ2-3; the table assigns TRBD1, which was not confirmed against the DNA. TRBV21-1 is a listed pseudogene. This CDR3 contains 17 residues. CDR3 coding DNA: TGTGCCAGCAGCCCCAAACTACCGGGACAGGGAACAGATACGCAGTATTTT. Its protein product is CASSPKLPGQGTDTQYF.

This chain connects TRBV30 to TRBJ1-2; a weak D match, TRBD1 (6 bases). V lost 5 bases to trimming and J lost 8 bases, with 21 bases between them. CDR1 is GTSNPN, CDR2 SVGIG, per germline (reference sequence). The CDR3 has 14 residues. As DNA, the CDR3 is TGTGCCTGGGGCCCAGGGTTCAACAGGGAAGGCTACACCTTC. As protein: CAWGPGFNREGYTF.

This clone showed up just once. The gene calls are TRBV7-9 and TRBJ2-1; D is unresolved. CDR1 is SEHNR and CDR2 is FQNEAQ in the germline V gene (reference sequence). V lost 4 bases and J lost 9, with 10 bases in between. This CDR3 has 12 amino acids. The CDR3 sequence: CASSSSGGEQFF. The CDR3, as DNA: TGTGCCAGCAGCTCTAGTGGTGGTGAGCAGTTCTTC.

The CDR3 sequence is CASSLDTGLKGGEQFF. The CDR3 nucleotides are TGTGCCAGCAGCTTAGATACAGGACTTAAGGGAGGGGAGCAGTTCTTC. The rearrangement uses TRBV11-2 and TRBJ2-1; 7 bases map to TRBD2. CDR1 and CDR2 (germline): SGHAT, FQNNGV. This CDR3 has 16 amino acids. With V trimmed by 0 bases and J by 10 bases, 12 bases remained unmatched.

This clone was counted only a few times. CDR3 residues: CASSTLRQGEAFF. Written as DNA, the CDR3 is TGTGCCAGTAGTACACTTCGACAGGGAGAAGCTTTCTTT. The chain uses TRBV19 and TRBJ1-1; 7 nucleotides agree with TRBD1. CDR1 and CDR2 from the germline V gene are LNHDA and SQIVND (reference sequence). The CDR3 consists of 13 residues. J lost 8 bases, V lost 4 bases, and 7 bases had no gene match.

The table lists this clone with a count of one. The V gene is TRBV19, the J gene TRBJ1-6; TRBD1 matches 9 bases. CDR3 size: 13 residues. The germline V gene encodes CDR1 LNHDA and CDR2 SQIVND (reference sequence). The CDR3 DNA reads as TGTGCAGCCCGGGACAGGGAGAATTCACCCCTCCACTTT. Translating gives CAARDRENSPLHF.

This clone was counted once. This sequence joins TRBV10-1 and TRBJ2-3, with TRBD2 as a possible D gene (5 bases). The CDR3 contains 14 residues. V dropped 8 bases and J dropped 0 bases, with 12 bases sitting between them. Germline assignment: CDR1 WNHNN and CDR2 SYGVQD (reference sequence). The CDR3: CASAGVQSTDTQYF. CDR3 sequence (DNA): TGCGCCAGCGCCGGGGTTCAAAGCACAGATACGCAGTATTTT.

The CDR3 region has the DNA TGTGCCAGCAGTTACTCGAACAGGGGACAGCTTGGCTACACCTTC. Its protein product is CASSYSNRGQLGYTF. The chain combines TRBV6-5 with TRBJ1-2; 7 bases fit TRBD1. The germline CDR1 and CDR2 sequences are MNHEY and SVGAGI. The CDR3 runs to 15 residues. V shed 0 bases, J shed 7 bases, and the junction held 8 bases outside the gene matches.

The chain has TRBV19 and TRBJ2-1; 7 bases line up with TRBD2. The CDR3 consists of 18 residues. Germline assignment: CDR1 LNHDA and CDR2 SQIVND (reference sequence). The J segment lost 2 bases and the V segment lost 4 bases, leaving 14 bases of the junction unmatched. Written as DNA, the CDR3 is TGTGCCAGTAGTACCCCATCCGGCGGGGGAGGGCCCTACAATGAGCAGTTCTTC. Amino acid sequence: CASSTPSGGGGPYNEQFF.

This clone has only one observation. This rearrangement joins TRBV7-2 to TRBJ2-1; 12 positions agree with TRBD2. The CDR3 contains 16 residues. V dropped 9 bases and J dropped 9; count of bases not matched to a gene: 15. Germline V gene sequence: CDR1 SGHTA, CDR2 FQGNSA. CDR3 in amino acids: CASASGRAFPGGEQFF. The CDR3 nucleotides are TGTGCCAGTGCTAGCGGGAGGGCCTTCCCGGGGGGTGAGCAGTTCTTC. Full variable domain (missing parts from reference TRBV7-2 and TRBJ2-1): GAGVSQSPSNKVTEKGKDVELRCDPISGHTALYWYRQSLGQGLEFLIYFQGNSAPDKSGLPSDRFSAERTGGSVSTLTIQRTQQEDSAVYLCASASGRAFPGGEQFFGPGTRLTVL.

CDR3 sequence reads: CASSTGTSTYEQYF. Here the CDR3 DNA reads TGTGCCAGCAGTACCGGGACATCCACCTACGAGCAGTACTTC. This chain joins TRBV11-1 and TRBJ2-7, with a tentative D call TRBD1 (6 bases). This CDR3 has 14 amino acids. The V gene's germline CDR1 is SGHAT and CDR2 FQDESV (reference sequence). Deletions cut 6 bases from V and 2 bases from J, with 14 bases between.

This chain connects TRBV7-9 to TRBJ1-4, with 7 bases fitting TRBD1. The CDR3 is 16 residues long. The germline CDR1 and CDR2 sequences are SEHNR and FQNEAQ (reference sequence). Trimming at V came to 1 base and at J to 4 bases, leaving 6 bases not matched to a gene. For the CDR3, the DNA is TGTGCCAGCAGCTTAGGTTCGGGACAGATTAATGAAAAACTGTTTTTT. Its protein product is CASSLGSGQINEKLFF.

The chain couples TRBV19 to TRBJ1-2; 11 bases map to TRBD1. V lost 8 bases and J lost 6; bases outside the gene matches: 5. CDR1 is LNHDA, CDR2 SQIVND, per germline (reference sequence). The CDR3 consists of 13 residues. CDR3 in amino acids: CASGGQGANGYTF. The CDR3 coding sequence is TGTGCCAGTGGTGGACAGGGGGCGAATGGCTACACCTTC.